These 6 T cell receptor beta chains were all obtained from the same sample, sequenced in a study of shared clonotypes between healthy human individuals (dated by TCRdb to about 2020). To prepare the library, the immunoSEQ multiplex PCR assay was applied. Not all clones reach the TCRdb copy of this immuneACCESS table, which keeps in-frame sequences only. Checked studies attribute under half of the gap to unresolved V genes and leave the rest unexplained. The sample records around 1 million clones, 76% of which are singletons. The biggest ten clones account for nearly 1.5% of the sample. Sequenced sample: memory CD4+ T cells sorted from blood. The cell subset or site label, as the study defines it: CD45RA-negative fraction. The source of these receptors is a man between 18 and 29 years old in good health.

V usage is TRBV11-3 and J usage is TRBJ2-1, with D unclear. The CDR3 is 14 residues long. Trimming stripped 6 bases from V and 6 bases from J, with 15 bases between. Germline CDR1 reads SGHNT; CDR2 reads YENEEA. Here the CDR3 reads CASSSQGLVNEQFF. CDR3 coding DNA: TGTGCCAGCAGTTCCCAAGGCCTTGTCAATGAGCAGTTCTTC.

The chain has TRBV5-6 and TRBJ1-3, with D hard to call. CDR3 length equals 16 residues. The V end lost 2 bases, the J end lost 0 bases, and 12 bases lay between the germline ends. Germline V gene lookup returns CDR1 SGHDT and CDR2 YYEEEE. The CDR3 spells CASSLSLPGSGNTIYF. In nucleotides, the CDR3 is TGTGCCAGCAGCTTATCCCTACCCGGCTCTGGAAACACCATATATTTT.

The chain recombines TRBV6-5 with TRBJ1-1; D perhaps matches TRBD1 (5 bases). The CDR3 loop spans 14 amino acids. Germline V lookup: CDR1 MNHEY, CDR2 SVGAGI. V was clipped by 7 bases and J by 0 bases, with 12 bases between them. The CDR3 region is CASKQGGLNTEAFF. The CDR3 coding sequence is TGTGCCAGCAAGCAGGGCGGATTGAACACTGAAGCTTTCTTT.

Notes on this clone: One end of the junction varies from germline; a read error may be responsible. The chain carries TRBV7-7 and TRBJ2-3, with TRBD1 as a possible D gene (6 bases). Germline V CDR1 and CDR2: SSHAT, FNYEAQ (reference sequence). The CDR3 has 15 residues. CDR3 amino acids: CASSLRGGPTDTQYF. Here the CDR3 DNA reads TGTGCTAGCAGCTTACGTGGGGGCCCCACAGATACGCAGTATTTT.

This sequence joins TRBV7-2 and TRBJ2-5; perhaps TRBD2 as D (5 bases). The CDR3 loop spans 13 amino acids. V gave up 4 bases and J gave up 5 bases, with 11 bases separating them. Germline assignment: CDR1 SGHTA and CDR2 FQGNSA. In DNA form, the CDR3 reads TGTGCCAGCAGCTCTGTCGGGAAGGAGACCCAGTACTTC. As protein: CASSSVGKETQYF.

V is TRBV30 and J is TRBJ2-6; no clear D. CDR3 length equals 12 residues. Trimming cost V 0 bases and J 4 bases, with 1 base left between them. CDR1 GTSNPN and CDR2 SVGIG come from the germline V gene (reference sequence). The CDR3 is CAWSVGANVLTF. The CDR3 coding sequence is TGTGCCTGGAGTGTCGGGGCCAACGTCCTGACTTTC.